This T cell receptor beta chain was profiled in a study of neurological immune-mediated disorders. Findings of the study overall: HTLV-1-associated myelopathy had the most TCR clonal expansion, whereas multiple sclerosis had the least (lower than in healthy controls).

This clonotype was counted ten times or more. What it binds is not known. Time point indicated: longitudinal time-point 2. Healthy controls consisted of blood bank volunteers in Maryland, USA. Unsorted libraries were prepared from 2 million PBMCs that had been stored at -80 C. The making of cDNA relied on 5'RACE with 10-nucleotide random UMIs. TCRdb fed the 5' RACE reads into MiXCR, producing one record per CDR3 protein. The sample lists approximately 30,000 distinct CDR3 sequences; about 12% were seen once. The clonotype was recovered from a woman aged 35 to 49 in good health. Sequenced sample: PBMCs.

The CDR3 nucleotides are TGTGCCAGCAGCCAGCGGGGGGGCCGGGTCGGGGAGCTGTTTTTT. Encoded protein: CASSQRGGRVGELFF. The rearrangement uses TRBV7-2 and TRBJ2-2; 10 nucleotides agree with TRBD2. Germline lookup yields CDR1 SGHTA and CDR2 FQGNSA. The V gene end was trimmed by 5 bases and the J gene end by 7 bases; junction bases not matched to a gene: 7. This CDR3 contains 15 residues. Full variable domain (remainder filled in from reference TRBV7-2 and TRBJ2-2): GAGVSQSPSNKVTEKGKDVELRCDPISGHTALYWYRQSLGQGLEFLIYFQGNSAPDKSGLPSDRFSAERTGGSVSTLTIQRTQQEDSAVYLCASSQRGGRVGELFFGEGSRLTVL.